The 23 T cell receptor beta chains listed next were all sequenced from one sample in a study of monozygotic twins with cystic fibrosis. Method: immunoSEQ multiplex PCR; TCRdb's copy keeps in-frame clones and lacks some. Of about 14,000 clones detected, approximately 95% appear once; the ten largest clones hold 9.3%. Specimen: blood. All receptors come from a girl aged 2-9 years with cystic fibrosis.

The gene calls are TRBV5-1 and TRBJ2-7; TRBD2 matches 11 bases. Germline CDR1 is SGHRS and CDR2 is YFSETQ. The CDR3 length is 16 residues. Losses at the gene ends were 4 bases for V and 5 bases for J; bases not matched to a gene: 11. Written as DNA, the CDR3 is TGCGCCAGCAGCGGAGGGCTAGCGGGAGGATCCGACGAGCAGTACTTC. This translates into CASSGGLAGGSDEQYF.

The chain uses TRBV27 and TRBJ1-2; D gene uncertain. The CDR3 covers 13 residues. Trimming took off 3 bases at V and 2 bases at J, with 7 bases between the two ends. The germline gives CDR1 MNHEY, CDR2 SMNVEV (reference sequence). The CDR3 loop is CASSFVGNYGYTF. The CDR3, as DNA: TGTGCCAGCAGTTTTGTGGGAAACTATGGCTACACCTTC.

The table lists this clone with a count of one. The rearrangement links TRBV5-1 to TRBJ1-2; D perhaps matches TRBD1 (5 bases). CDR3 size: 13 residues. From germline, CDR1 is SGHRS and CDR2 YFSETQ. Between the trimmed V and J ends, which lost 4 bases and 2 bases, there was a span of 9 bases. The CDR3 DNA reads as TGCGCCAGCAGCCAGGGACGGAACTATGGCTACACCTTC. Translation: CASSQGRNYGYTF. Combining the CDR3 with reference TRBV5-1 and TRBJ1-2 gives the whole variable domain KAGVTQTPRYLIKTRGQQVTLSCSPISGHRSVSWYQQTPGQGLQFLFEYFSETQRNKGNFPGRFSGRQFSNSRSEMNVSTLELGDSALYLCASSQGRNYGYTFGSGTRLTVV.

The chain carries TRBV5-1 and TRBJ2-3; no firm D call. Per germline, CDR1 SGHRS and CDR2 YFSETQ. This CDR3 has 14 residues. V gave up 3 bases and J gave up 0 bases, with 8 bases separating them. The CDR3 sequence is CASSWVPSTDTQYF. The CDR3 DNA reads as TGCGCCAGCAGCTGGGTTCCTAGCACAGATACGCAGTATTTT.

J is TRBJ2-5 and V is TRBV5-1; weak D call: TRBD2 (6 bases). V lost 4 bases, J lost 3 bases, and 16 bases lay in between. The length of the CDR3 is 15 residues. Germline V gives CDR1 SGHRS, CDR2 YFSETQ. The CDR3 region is CASSPPPGAKETQYF. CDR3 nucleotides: TGCGCCAGCAGCCCCCCCCCGGGAGCTAAAGAGACCCAGTACTTC.

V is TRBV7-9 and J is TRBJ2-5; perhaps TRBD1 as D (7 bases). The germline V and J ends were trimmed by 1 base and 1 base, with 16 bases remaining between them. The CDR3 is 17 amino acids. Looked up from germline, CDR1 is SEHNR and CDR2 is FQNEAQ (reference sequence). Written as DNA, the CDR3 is TGTGCCAGCAGCTTAGTCCAGGCAGGGGGGATCCAAGAGACCCAGTACTTC. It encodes CASSLVQAGGIQETQYF.

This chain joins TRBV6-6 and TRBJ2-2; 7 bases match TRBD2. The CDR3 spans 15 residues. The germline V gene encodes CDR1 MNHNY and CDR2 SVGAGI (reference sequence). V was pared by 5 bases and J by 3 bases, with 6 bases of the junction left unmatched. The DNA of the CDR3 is TGTGCCAGCAGTCTAGAGCGGGACTACACCGGGGAGCTGTTTTTT. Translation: CASSLERDYTGELFF.

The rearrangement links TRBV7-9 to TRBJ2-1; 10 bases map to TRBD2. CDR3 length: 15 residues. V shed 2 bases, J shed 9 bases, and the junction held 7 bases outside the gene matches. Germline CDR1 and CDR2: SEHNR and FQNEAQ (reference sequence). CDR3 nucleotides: TGTGCCAGCAGCTTAATCAGCGGGAGGGCCGGTGAGCAGTTCTTC. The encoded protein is CASSLISGRAGEQFF. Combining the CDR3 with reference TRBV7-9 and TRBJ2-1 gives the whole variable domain DTGVSQNPRHKITKRGQNVTFRCDPISEHNRLYWYRQTLGQGPEFLTYFQNEAQLEKSRLLSDRFSAERPKGSFSTLEIQRTEQGDSAMYLCASSLISGRAGEQFFGPGTRLTVL.

Written as DNA, the CDR3 is TGTGCCAGCAGCAATAGGGGATCCTACGAGCAGTACTTC. Encoded protein: CASSNRGSYEQYF. The chain couples TRBV21-1 to TRBJ2-7; the table's D call of TRBD1 was not tested on the DNA. TRBV21-1 is a pseudogene locus. The CDR3 runs 13 residues.

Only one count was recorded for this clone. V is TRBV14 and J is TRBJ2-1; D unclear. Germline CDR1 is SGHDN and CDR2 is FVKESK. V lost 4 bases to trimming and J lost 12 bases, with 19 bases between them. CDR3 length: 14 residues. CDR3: CASSREDIAWGQFF. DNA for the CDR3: TGTGCCAGCAGCCGAGAGGATATTGCCTGGGGGCAGTTCTTC.

Here the CDR3 reads CASSLWVPGNPNYGYTF. CDR3 DNA sequence: TGCGCCAGCAGCTTGTGGGTGCCGGGGAACCCCAACTATGGCTACACCTTC. The V call is TRBV5-1, the J call TRBJ1-2, with D unclear. V shed 1 base and J shed 2 bases, with 18 bases lying between them. The CDR3 covers 17 residues. Looked up from germline, CDR1 is SGHRS and CDR2 is YFSETQ. Complete variable domain (other parts from reference TRBV5-1 and TRBJ1-2): KAGVTQTPRYLIKTRGQQVTLSCSPISGHRSVSWYQQTPGQGLQFLFEYFSETQRNKGNFPGRFSGRQFSNSRSEMNVSTLELGDSALYLCASSLWVPGNPNYGYTFGSGTRLTVV.

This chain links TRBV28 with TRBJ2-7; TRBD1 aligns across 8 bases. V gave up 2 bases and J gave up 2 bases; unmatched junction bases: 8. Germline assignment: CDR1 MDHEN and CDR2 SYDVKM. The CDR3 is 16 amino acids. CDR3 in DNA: TGTGCCAGCAGTTTAGTAGACAGGGGCTACCCCTACGAGCAGTACTTC. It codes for CASSLVDRGYPYEQYF.

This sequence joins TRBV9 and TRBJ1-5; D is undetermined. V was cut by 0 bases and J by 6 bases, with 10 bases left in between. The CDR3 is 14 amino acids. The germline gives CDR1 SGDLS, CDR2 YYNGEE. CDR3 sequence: CASSVVTIPQPQHF. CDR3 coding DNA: TGTGCCAGCAGCGTAGTGACAATACCTCAGCCCCAGCATTTT.

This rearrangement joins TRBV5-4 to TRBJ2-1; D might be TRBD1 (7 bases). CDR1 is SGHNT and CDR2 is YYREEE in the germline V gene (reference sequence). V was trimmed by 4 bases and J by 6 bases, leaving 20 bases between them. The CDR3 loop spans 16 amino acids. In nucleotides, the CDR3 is TGTGCCAGCAGCCCGCAACATACCCAGGGGGGCAATGAGCAGTTCTTC. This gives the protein CASSPQHTQGGNEQFF.

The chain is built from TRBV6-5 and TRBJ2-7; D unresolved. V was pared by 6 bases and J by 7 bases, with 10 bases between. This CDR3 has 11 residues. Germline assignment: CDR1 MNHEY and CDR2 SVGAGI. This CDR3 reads CASRSSREQYF. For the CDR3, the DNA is TGTGCCAGCAGGTCCTCTAGAGAGCAGTACTTC.

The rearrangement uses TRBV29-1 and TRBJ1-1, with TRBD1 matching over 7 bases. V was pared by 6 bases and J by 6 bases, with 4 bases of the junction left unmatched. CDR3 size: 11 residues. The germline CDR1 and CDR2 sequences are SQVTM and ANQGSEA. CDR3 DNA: TGCAGCGTGCCTACAGGGGCTGAAGCTTTCTTT. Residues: CSVPTGAEAFF.

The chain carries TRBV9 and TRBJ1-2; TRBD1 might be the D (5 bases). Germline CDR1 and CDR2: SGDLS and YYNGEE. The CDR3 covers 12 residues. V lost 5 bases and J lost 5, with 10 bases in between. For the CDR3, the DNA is TGTGCCAGCAGGGGGGGAGTTTATGGCTACACCTTC. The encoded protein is CASRGGVYGYTF.

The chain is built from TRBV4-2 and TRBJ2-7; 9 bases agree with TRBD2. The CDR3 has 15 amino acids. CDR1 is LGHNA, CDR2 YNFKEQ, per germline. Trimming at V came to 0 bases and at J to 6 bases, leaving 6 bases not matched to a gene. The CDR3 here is CASSQDEREVFEQYF. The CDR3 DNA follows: TGTGCCAGCAGCCAAGACGAGCGGGAGGTTTTCGAGCAGTACTTC.

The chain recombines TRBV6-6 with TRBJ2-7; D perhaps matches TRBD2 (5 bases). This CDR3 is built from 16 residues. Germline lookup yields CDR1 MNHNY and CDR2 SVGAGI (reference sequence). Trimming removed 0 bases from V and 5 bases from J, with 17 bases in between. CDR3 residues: CASSYSGTRPTNEQYF. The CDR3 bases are TGTGCCAGCAGTTACTCCGGAACTAGGCCAACCAACGAGCAGTACTTC.

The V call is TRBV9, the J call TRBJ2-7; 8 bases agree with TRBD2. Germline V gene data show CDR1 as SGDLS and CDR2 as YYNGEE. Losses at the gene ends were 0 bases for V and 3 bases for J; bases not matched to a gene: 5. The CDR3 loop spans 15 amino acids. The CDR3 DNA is TGTGCCAGCAGCGTAGGGGGTAGCGGGAACTACGAGCAGTACTTC. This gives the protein CASSVGGSGNYEQYF. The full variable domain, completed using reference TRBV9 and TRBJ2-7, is DSGVTQTPKHLITATGQRVTLRCSPRSGDLSVYWYQQSLDQGLQFLIQYYNGEERAKGNILERFSAQQFPDLHSELNLSSLELGDSALYFCASSVGGSGNYEQYFGPGTRLTVT.

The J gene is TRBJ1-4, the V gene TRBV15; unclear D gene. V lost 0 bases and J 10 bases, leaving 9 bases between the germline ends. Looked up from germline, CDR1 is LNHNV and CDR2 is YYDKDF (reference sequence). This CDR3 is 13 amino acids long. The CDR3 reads CATSRDLWGKLFF. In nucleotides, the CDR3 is TGTGCCACCAGCAGAGATCTGTGGGGAAAACTGTTTTTT.

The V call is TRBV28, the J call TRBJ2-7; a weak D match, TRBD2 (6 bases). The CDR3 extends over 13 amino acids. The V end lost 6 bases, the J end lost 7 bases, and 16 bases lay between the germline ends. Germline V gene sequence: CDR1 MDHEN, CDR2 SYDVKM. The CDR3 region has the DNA TGTGCCAGCAGGGGACTTTCCTATAGGGAGCAGTACTTC. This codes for CASRGLSYREQYF.

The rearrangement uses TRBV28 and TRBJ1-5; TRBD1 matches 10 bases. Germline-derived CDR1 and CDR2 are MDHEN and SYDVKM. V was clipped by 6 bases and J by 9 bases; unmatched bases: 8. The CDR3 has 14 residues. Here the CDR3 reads CASRPGQGPLPQHF. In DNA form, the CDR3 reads TGTGCCAGCAGACCGGGACAGGGGCCTCTGCCCCAGCATTTT.